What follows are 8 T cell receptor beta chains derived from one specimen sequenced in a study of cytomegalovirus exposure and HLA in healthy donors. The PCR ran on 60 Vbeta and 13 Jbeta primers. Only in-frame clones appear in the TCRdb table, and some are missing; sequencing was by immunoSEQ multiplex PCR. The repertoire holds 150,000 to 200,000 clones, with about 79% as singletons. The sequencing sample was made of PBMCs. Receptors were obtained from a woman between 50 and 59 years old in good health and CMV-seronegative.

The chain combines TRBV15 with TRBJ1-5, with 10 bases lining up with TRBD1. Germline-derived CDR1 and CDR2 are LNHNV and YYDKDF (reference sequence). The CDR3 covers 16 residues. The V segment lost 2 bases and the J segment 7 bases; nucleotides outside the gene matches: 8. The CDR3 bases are TGTGCCACCAGCAGAACAACCGGGACAGGGGAACAGCCCCAGCATTTT. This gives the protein CATSRTTGTGEQPQHF.

CDR3 in amino acids: CASSYLRQGPHEQYF. CDR3 nucleotides: TGTGCCAGCAGTTACCTTAGACAGGGGCCCCACGAGCAGTACTTC. The rearrangement links TRBV6-5 to TRBJ2-7, with TRBD1 matching over 8 bases. V trimming: 2 bases; J trimming: 5 bases; junction bases outside the gene matches: 8. CDR1 is MNHEY and CDR2 is SVGAGI in the germline V gene. CDR3 size: 15 residues.

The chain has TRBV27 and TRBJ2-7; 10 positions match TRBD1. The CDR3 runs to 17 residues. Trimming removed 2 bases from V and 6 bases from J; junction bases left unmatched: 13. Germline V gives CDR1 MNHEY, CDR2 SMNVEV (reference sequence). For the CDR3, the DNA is TGTGCCAGCAGTTTAATCGGACAGGGGGGGAAACGCGGCGAGCAGTACTTC. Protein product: CASSLIGQGGKRGEQYF.

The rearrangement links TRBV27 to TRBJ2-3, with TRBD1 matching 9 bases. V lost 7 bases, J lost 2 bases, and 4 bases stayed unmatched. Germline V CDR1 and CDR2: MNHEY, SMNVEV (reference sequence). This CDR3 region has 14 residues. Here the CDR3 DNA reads TGTGCCAGCAACCACAGGGGGCCCACAGATACGCAGTATTTT. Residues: CASNHRGPTDTQYF.

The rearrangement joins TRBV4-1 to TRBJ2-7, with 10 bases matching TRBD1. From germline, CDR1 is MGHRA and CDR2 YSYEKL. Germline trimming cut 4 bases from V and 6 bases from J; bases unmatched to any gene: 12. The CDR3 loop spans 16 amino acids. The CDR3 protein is CASSPPAGTGVGEQYF. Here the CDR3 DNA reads TGCGCCAGCAGCCCCCCCGCCGGGACAGGGGTTGGCGAGCAGTACTTC.

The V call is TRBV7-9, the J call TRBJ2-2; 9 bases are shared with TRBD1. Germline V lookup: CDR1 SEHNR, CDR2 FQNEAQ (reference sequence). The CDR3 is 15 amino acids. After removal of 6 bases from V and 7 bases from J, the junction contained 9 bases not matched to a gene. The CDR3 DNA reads TGTGCCAGCAGGAAACAGGGGGCGCAGGTCGGGGAGCTGTTTTTT. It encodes CASRKQGAQVGELFF.

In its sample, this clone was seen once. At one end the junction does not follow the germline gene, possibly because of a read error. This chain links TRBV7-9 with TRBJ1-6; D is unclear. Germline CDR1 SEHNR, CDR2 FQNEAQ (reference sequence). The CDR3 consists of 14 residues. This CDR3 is CSSSLTGENSPLHF. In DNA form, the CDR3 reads TGTTCCAGCAGCTTGACGGGAGAAAATTCACCCCTCCACTTT.

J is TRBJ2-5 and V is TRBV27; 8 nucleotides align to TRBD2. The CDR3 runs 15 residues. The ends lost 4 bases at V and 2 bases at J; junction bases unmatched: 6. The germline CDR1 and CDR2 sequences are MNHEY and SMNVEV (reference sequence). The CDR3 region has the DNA TGTGCCAGCAGTTACTTCGGGACTAGTCAAGAGACCCAGTACTTC. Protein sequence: CASSYFGTSQETQYF.